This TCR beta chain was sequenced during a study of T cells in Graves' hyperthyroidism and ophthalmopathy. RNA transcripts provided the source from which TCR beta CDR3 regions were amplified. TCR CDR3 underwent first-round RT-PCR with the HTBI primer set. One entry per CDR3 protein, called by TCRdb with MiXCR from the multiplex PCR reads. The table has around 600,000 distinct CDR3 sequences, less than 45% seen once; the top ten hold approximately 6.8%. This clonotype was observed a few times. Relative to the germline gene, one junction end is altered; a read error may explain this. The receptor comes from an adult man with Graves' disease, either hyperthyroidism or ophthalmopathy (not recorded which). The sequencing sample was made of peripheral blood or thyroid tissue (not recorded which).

The CDR3 DNA sequence: TGTGCCAGCAGTTTACTCGGGGGGAAGGCAAACACTGAAGCTTTCTTT. It specifies CASSLLGGKANTEAFF. V gene TRBV24-1 combines with J gene TRBJ1-1; D may be TRBD1 (5 bases). The CDR3 is 16 amino acids. The germline V gene has CDR1 KGHDR and CDR2 SFDVKD.